The rows below give T cell receptor beta chains drawn from one sample of a study of cytomegalovirus exposure and HLA in healthy donors. Sequenced by immunoSEQ multiplex PCR; TCRdb stores in-frame clones only, minus some. The sample shows fewer than 200,000 clones, roughly 79% of them seen only once. Sequenced input: PBMCs. The receptor set was obtained from a male donor in good health and CMV-seropositive. Each CDR3 is given with its conserved first and last residue. The D gene is left open where the match is weak. Only part of the rows carry a size: once, few, many, or a class if the clone is expanded.

d_call	clone_size	v_call	j_call	cdr3_nt	cdr3_aa
TRBD1	NA	TRBV11-1	TRBJ1-1	TGTGCCAGCAGCTCCATAAACAGGGGCTTGAACACTGAAGCTTTCTTT	CASSSINRGLNTEAFF
NA	NA	TRBV2	TRBJ1-1	TGTGCCAGCAGCCGGGGGACGGAAGAAGCTTTCTTT	CASSRGTEEAFF
TRBD1	NA	TRBV14	TRBJ2-5	TGTGCCAGCAGCCACAGGGGGCGAGGCCAAGAGACCCAGTACTTC	CASSHRGRGQETQYF
TRBD1	few	TRBV4-3	TRBJ1-2	TGCGCCAGCAGCCAAGTTCAGACAGGGGTCTATGGCTACACCTTC	CASSQVQTGVYGYTF
NA	NA	TRBV7-9	TRBJ1-1	TGTTCCAGCAGCTCCCTCAGGGCTGAAGCTTTCTTT	CSSSSLRAEAFF
NA	once	TRBV7-9	TRBJ2-3	TGTGCCAGCAGCTTAGAGACCGGAGGGAAGTCAGATACGCAGTATTTT	CASSLETGGKSDTQYF
NA	NA	TRBV2	TRBJ1-2	TGTGCCAGCAGTGAACCGGGGGGAGGAAGCCTTGATGGCTACACCTTC	CASSEPGGGSLDGYTF
NA	NA	TRBV6-4	TRBJ1-2	TGTGCCAGCAGTCGAGGGGCAGGGGATACCTATGGCTACACCTTC	CASSRGAGDTYGYTF
NA	NA	TRBV2	TRBJ2-5	TGTGCCAGCAGGGGGGGATTGGGTTTGGAGACCCAGTACTTC	CASRGGLGLETQYF
TRBD1	NA	TRBV5-4	TRBJ2-1	TGTGCCAGCAGCCGTTTGGACAGGGGGTCCTACAATGAGCAGTTCTTC	CASSRLDRGSYNEQFF
TRBD1	few	TRBV5-6	TRBJ1-1	TGTGCCAGCAGCTTACAGGGGATCATGAACACTGAAGCTTTCTTT	CASSLQGIMNTEAFF
NA	NA	TRBV2	TRBJ1-3	TGTGCCAGCAGTTATACAGAGATCTCTGGAAACACCATATATTTT	CASSYTEISGNTIYF
NA	NA	TRBV7-6	TRBJ2-7	TGTGCCAGCAGCGGGGGGACAGATTACTACGAGCAGTACTTC	CASSGGTDYYEQYF
TRBD1	few	TRBV5-1	TRBJ2-5	TGCGCCAGCAGCTTGGCAATCCGGACAGGGGAGACCCAGTACTTC	CASSLAIRTGETQYF
TRBD1	NA	TRBV6-9	TRBJ1-6	TGTGCCATGTTTCGGACAGGGGGCCAGGTCATAGGTTCACCCCTCCACTTT	CAMFRTGGQVIGSPLHF
TRBD1	NA	TRBV29-1	TRBJ2-3	TGCAGCGTTGAACGGACAGGGGGCGTAGGAAGAGCCACAGATACGCAGTATTTT	CSVERTGGVGRATDTQYF
TRBD1	NA	TRBV5-4	TRBJ2-1	TGTGCCAGCAGCCCTGGACAGGGGGAGAGTGAGCAGTTCTTC	CASSPGQGESEQFF
NA	once	TRBV5-6	TRBJ2-7	TGTGCCAGCAGCTTGGGCTTGGGAAGGGAGAACTACGAGCAGTACTTC	CASSLGLGRENYEQYF
NA	NA	TRBV10-1	TRBJ2-1	TGCGCCAGCAGTGAAGTGCCCGGGAGCTCCTACAATGAGCAGTTCTTC	CASSEVPGSSYNEQFF
NA	NA	TRBV5-6	TRBJ2-3	TGTGCCAGCAGCCCACCATCGAGCGGCCCCACAGATACGCAGTATTTT	CASSPPSSGPTDTQYF
TRBD2	NA	TRBV11-2	TRBJ2-7	TGTGCCAGCAGCTTCGTAGCGGGGGAGACCTACGAGCAGTACTTC	CASSFVAGETYEQYF
NA	NA	TRBV27	TRBJ1-1	TGTGCCAGCAGTTTAAAGGGGCCGGGCACTGAAGCTTTCTTT	CASSLKGPGTEAFF
TRBD1	NA	TRBV14	TRBJ2-7	TGTGCCAGCAGCCAGGGGACAGGACCCTACGAGCAGTACTTC	CASSQGTGPYEQYF
NA	NA	TRBV5-5	TRBJ2-7	TGTGCCAGCAGCTTCAGGGTAACAGAGAGAAGCTCCTACGAGCAGTACTTC	CASSFRVTERSSYEQYF
TRBD1	NA	TRBV7-2	TRBJ1-1	TGTGCCAGCAGCTTTAGGGGGCGACGGGGGAACACTGAAGCTTTCTTT	CASSFRGRRGNTEAFF
NA	NA	TRBV2	TRBJ1-2	TGTGCCAGCAGTGACAGGGGTGGCTACACCTTC	CASSDRGGYTF
NA	NA	TRBV9	TRBJ2-7	TGTGCCAGCAGCGCCCCAGCGCCCCCCTACGAGCAGTACTTC	CASSAPAPPYEQYF
NA	NA	TRBV7-3	TRBJ2-1	TGTGCCAGCAGCTTACTAACGGACAACAAGCAGTTCTTC	CASSLLTDNKQFF
NA	NA	TRBV7-6	TRBJ2-7	TGTGCCAGCAGCCCCGGGAGACCCGGCAGCGAGCAGTACTTC	CASSPGRPGSEQYF
NA	NA	TRBV7-2	TRBJ2-7	TGTGCCAGCAGCTTATATTCCTACGAGCAGTACTTC	CASSLYSYEQYF
NA	NA	TRBV19	TRBJ2-3	TGTGCCAGTAGTAGGCGGGACGGACTTCTCACAGATACGCAGTATTTT	CASSRRDGLLTDTQYF
NA	NA	TRBV21-1	TRBJ2-1	TGTGCCAGCAGCAAAGCTGGGACAGGGGACGACAATGAGCAGTTCTTC	CASSKAGTGDDNEQFF
TRBD1	NA	TRBV7-9	TRBJ2-7	TGTGCCAGCAGCGCCGGGACAGGGCCTTACGAGCAGTACTTC	CASSAGTGPYEQYF
TRBD1	NA	TRBV5-1	TRBJ1-1	TGCGCCAGCAGAGGACAGGCTGGGATAAGGAACACTGAAGCTTTCTTT	CASRGQAGIRNTEAFF
TRBD1	NA	TRBV6-1	TRBJ1-5	TGTGCCAGCAGTGACCAGGCAGGGGGCAATTTTCCCCAGCATTTT	CASSDQAGGNFPQHF
NA	NA	TRBV23-1	TRBJ2-6	TGCGCCAGCAGCCATCCCGGGAACGGCCACTCTGGGGCCAACGTCCTGACTTTC	CASSHPGNGHSGANVLTF
NA	NA	TRBV30	TRBJ2-2	TGTGCCTGGAGGTTTCGGGGGGCGAGTCACACCGGGGAGCTGTTTTTT	CAWRFRGASHTGELFF
TRBD2	once	TRBV29-1	TRBJ2-1	TGCAGCGTGCCTCGGGAGGGAATGTCTGAGCAGTTCTTC	CSVPREGMSEQFF
TRBD2	NA	TRBV6-5	TRBJ2-3	TGTGCCAGCAGTTACGAGCGGGGGGGAACAGATACGCAGTATTTT	CASSYERGGTDTQYF
TRBD1	NA	TRBV11-3	TRBJ2-2	TGTGCCAGCAGCCAGGGACAGGGGGCGGCCGGGGAGCTGTTTTTT	CASSQGQGAAGELFF
NA	NA	TRBV6-6	TRBJ1-2	TGTGCCAGCAGTGATTCGGACTTGAACTATGGCTACACCTTC	CASSDSDLNYGYTF
NA	NA	TRBV2	TRBJ1-2	TGTGCCAGCAGTGAGCTTGTACAGCTTCTCTATGGCTACACCTTC	CASSELVQLLYGYTF
NA	NA	TRBV7-6	TRBJ2-3	TGTGCCAGCAGCTTAGCCGGGGGGCGCGGCACAGATACGCAGTATTTT	CASSLAGGRGTDTQYF
TRBD1	NA	TRBV27	TRBJ2-4	TGTGCCAGCAGCTCCGGGACAGGGGGAAACATTCAGTACTTC	CASSSGTGGNIQYF
TRBD1	NA	TRBV7-6	TRBJ2-3	TGTGCCAGCAGCTTATGGCAGGGGGCGCAGTATTTT	CASSLWQGAQYF
TRBD1	NA	TRBV11-2	TRBJ1-1	TGTGCCAGCAGCTTATGGGCGGGGACAGGGAGGTCTGAAGCTTTCTTT	CASSLWAGTGRSEAFF
NA	NA	TRBV19	TRBJ1-1	TGTGCCAGTAGTATTCGGAGTTACGGAGGAGGGAACACTGAAGCTTTCTTT	CASSIRSYGGGNTEAFF